The present entry profiles one T cell receptor beta chain with its context. Antigen: not known. Data came from immunoSEQ multiplex PCR; TCRdb stores just in-frame clones and leaves some out. The sample includes around 50,000 clones, over 85% of them seen just once. This sample was included in a study of identifying expanded T cells in peripheral blood. Broader study findings: Clone count variance between approximately two-week samples rose with total template count. Over around two and four weeks, about 15 and 18 clones changed, versus around 1.1 between replicates.

No infections or other immune events were documented during collection. The CDR3 is 15 residues long. Germline CDR1 and CDR2: SGHTA and FQGNSA. Trimming took 3 bases from V and 8 from J; bases not matched to a gene: 7. Sequenced material: blood. The clonotype originates from a person between 18 and 75 years old in good health. J is TRBJ2-7 and V is TRBV7-2; 13 bases are a match to TRBD2. In DNA, the CDR3 is TGTGCCAGCAGCTTGGGAGGACTAGCGGGAGACAAGCAGTACTTC. It codes for CASSLGGLAGDKQYF.